The 10 T cell receptor beta chains reported below all come from one sample, sequenced in a study of blood T cell repertoires in COVID-19 (dated by TCRdb to between 2020 and 2021). To prepare the library, the immunoSEQ multiplex PCR assay was applied. Held by TCRdb, this immuneACCESS table contains in-frame sequences only and omits some clones. Under half of the omission traces to an unresolved V gene where checked; the cause of the rest is unknown. This sample lists more than 120,000 clones; approximately 89% were detected once. About 1.5% of the sample is held by the ten biggest clonotypes. Sequenced: peripheral blood. The receptor set was obtained from a human donor in a cohort sampled during active COVID-19.

V gene TRBV5-1 combines with J gene TRBJ1-5, with TRBD1 identical over 8 bases. The CDR3 loop spans 14 amino acids. CDR1 is SGHRS, CDR2 YFSETQ, per germline. The V segment lost 4 bases and the J segment 8 bases; nucleotides outside the gene matches: 8. Written as DNA, the CDR3 is TGCGCCAGCAGCCAGTCAGGGGGCGGTGAGCCCCAGCATTTT. This encodes CASSQSGGGEPQHF.

The chain combines TRBV5-1 with TRBJ1-1; D may be TRBD1 (5 bases). The CDR3 runs to 14 residues. With 1 base removed from V and 1 base from J, the gap between germline ends came to 8 bases. CDR1 is SGHRS, CDR2 YFSETQ, per germline. The CDR3 DNA sequence: TGCGCCAGCAGCTTGCAGACAGCGAACACTGAAGCTTTCTTT. Its protein product is CASSLQTANTEAFF.

The chain has TRBV10-3 and TRBJ1-2; a possible D gene is TRBD1 (6 bases). The germline V gene has CDR1 ENHRY and CDR2 SYGVKD. The V end lost 2 bases, the J end lost 4 bases, and 11 bases lay between the germline ends. The CDR3 consists of 14 residues. The CDR3 sequence: CAISEGRGVYGYTF. The DNA for the CDR3 is TGTGCCATCAGTGAGGGCAGGGGAGTCTATGGCTACACCTTC.

The chain couples TRBV7-2 to TRBJ1-1; D not resolved. Germline V lookup: CDR1 SGHTA, CDR2 FQGNSA. Trimming removed 5 bases from V and 1 base from J, with 14 bases in between. CDR3 length: 15 residues. The CDR3 region is CASSPTPTANTEAFF. Here the CDR3 DNA reads TGTGCCAGCAGCCCGACCCCCACAGCGAACACTGAAGCTTTCTTT.

V is TRBV1 and J is TRBJ1-4; the DNA was not used to check the table's D call, TRBD1. TRBV1 is an annotated pseudogene. CDR3 length equals 16 residues. This chain's CDR3 is CTSSQPRQGENEKLFF. CDR3 nucleotides: TGCACCAGCAGCCAACCGCGACAGGGAGAGAATGAAAAACTGTTTTTT.

This chain uses TRBV6-5 with TRBJ1-3; possible D gene TRBD1, 6 bases. The CDR3 totals 13 residues. The ends were cut back, 5 bases at V and 4 bases at J, with 9 bases in the middle. In germline, CDR1 is MNHEY, CDR2 SVGAGI. The CDR3, as DNA: TGTGCCAGCAGTCACAGGGAAGGAAACACCATATATTTT. It yields the protein CASSHREGNTIYF.

This clone has just a few counts. The chain uses TRBV28 and TRBJ1-1, with TRBD1 identical over 9 bases. The CDR3 has 11 residues. J lost 7 bases, V lost 9 bases, and 3 bases had no gene match. CDR1 and CDR2 from the germline V gene are MDHEN and SYDVKM. CDR3 coding DNA: TGTGCCAGTCTGACAGGGGGTGAAGCTTTCTTT. Its protein is CASLTGGEAFF.

V gene TRBV7-8 combines with J gene TRBJ1-1, with no clear D. V was trimmed by 4 bases and J by 1 base, leaving 10 bases between them. Germline CDR1 reads SGHVS; CDR2 reads FQNEAQ. The CDR3 is made up of 14 amino acids. CDR3 nucleotides: TGTGCCAGCAGCTGGCGGTTAGGGAACACTGAAGCTTTCTTT. This gives the protein CASSWRLGNTEAFF. Together with reference TRBV7-8 and TRBJ1-1, the CDR3 gives the full variable domain: GAGVSQSPRYKVAKRGQDVALRCDPISGHVSLFWYQQALGQGPEFLTYFQNEAQLDKSGLPSDRFFAERPEGSVSTLKIQRTQQEDSAVYLCASSWRLGNTEAFFGQGTRLTVV.

The V call is TRBV9, the J call TRBJ1-2, with TRBD1 matching over 8 bases. Looked up from germline, CDR1 is SGDLS and CDR2 is YYNGEE. This CDR3 contains 14 residues. The V and J ends lost 5 bases and 4 bases, in that order; junction bases with no gene match: 7. The CDR3 is CASRDRVGVYGYTF. For the CDR3, the DNA is TGTGCCAGCAGGGACAGGGTTGGAGTCTATGGCTACACCTTC.

This rearrangement joins TRBV6-5 to TRBJ1-1; D uncertain. Germline assignment: CDR1 MNHEY and CDR2 SVGAGI. The CDR3 has 12 amino acids. V was trimmed by 9 bases and J by 1 base, leaving 9 bases between them. This CDR3 reads CASGRGNTEAFF. CDR3 DNA: TGTGCCAGTGGACGGGGGAACACTGAAGCTTTCTTT.